Following are 27 T cell receptor beta chains from one sample sequenced in a study of PD-L1 blockade in urothelial cancer (dated by TCRdb to 2017 to 2019). Taken with the paper, the label for time point translates to: peripheral blood 6 weeks after treatment start. Libraries were built with the immunoSEQ multiplex PCR assay. This immuneACCESS table, as held by TCRdb, lists in-frame sequences with V and J called but not all clones. Of the missing ones, under half trace to an unresolved V gene in checked studies; the others have no known cause. Counted in this sample were approximately 110,000 clones; 85% to 95% of them appeared once. Approximately 3.8% of the sample belongs to the ten largest clones. The input for sequencing was PBMCs, taken around atezolizumab (anti-PD-L1) treatment. Receptors originate from a man aged 55 to 70 with urothelial cancer.

This chain connects TRBV4-2 to TRBJ2-2; D might be TRBD2 (5 bases). Germline V lookup: CDR1 LGHNA, CDR2 YNFKEQ. The V end lost 1 base, the J end lost 5 bases, and 14 bases lay between the germline ends. CDR3 length equals 16 residues. The CDR3 DNA follows: TGTGCCAGCAGCCAAGTCAGTGGCCCGGGGACCGGGGAGCTGTTTTTT. It encodes CASSQVSGPGTGELFF.

The chain has TRBV30 and TRBJ1-2; 7 bases agree with TRBD1. Germline V gene lookup returns CDR1 GTSNPN and CDR2 SVGIG (reference sequence). The CDR3 has 14 amino acids. V lost 4 bases, J lost 4 bases, and 9 bases stayed unmatched. This CDR3 is CAWTGQHLVYGYTF. The CDR3 region has the DNA TGTGCCTGGACGGGACAGCACCTTGTCTATGGCTACACCTTC.

The rearrangement uses TRBV29-1 and TRBJ1-2; 7 nucleotides agree with TRBD1. CDR3 length equals 13 residues. Unmatched junction bases numbered 6, after V lost 8 bases and J lost 0 bases. CDR1 SQVTM and CDR2 ANQGSEA come from the germline V gene. The CDR3: CSTTTGTNYGYTF. CDR3 DNA: TGCAGCACGACGACAGGGACTAACTATGGCTACACCTTC. Filled out from reference TRBV29-1 and TRBJ1-2, the complete variable domain reads SAVISQKPSRDICQRGTSLTIQCQVDSQVTMMFWYRQQPGQSLTLIATANQGSEATYESGFVIDKFPISRPNLTFSTLTVSNMSPEDSSIYLCSTTTGTNYGYTFGSGTRLTVV.

The chain links TRBV5-4 to TRBJ2-1; 9 bases map to TRBD2. This CDR3 has 15 residues. Per the germline V gene, CDR1 is SGHNT and CDR2 is YYREEE (reference sequence). With 4 bases clipped from V and 6 bases from J, the junction kept 8 bases outside the gene matches. The CDR3 sequence: CASSHSGGSGNEQFF. CDR3 coding DNA: TGTGCCAGCAGCCACAGCGGGGGGTCCGGCAATGAGCAGTTCTTC.

CDR3 region: CASSLSMSGPYGYTF. CDR3 sequence (DNA): TGTGCCAGCAGCTTGTCCATGTCAGGGCCTTATGGCTACACCTTC. The gene calls are TRBV5-5 and TRBJ1-2; D is perhaps TRBD1 (5 bases). The length of the CDR3 is 15 residues. Germline loops: CDR1 SGHKS, CDR2 YYEKEE (reference sequence). Trimming took off 1 base at V and 5 bases at J, with 15 bases between the two ends.

The gene calls are TRBV6-1 and TRBJ2-5; the D gene is possibly TRBD2 (6 bases). The V end was cut by 10 bases, the J end by 5 bases, with 14 bases between. The CDR3 has 12 amino acids. CDR1 is MNHNS, CDR2 SASEGT, per germline. The CDR3 protein is CAMGGGVETQYF. The DNA of the CDR3 is TGTGCCATGGGGGGTGGGGTCGAGACCCAGTACTTC.

CDR3 in amino acids: CASSPTVQNTEAFF. In nucleotides, the CDR3 is TGTGCCAGCAGCCCGACAGTCCAGAACACTGAAGCTTTCTTT. This chain uses TRBV5-5 with TRBJ1-1; TRBD1 might be the D (5 bases). The CDR3 has 14 residues. Trimming took off 4 bases at V and 1 base at J, with 11 bases between the two ends. Germline CDR1 and CDR2: SGHKS and YYEKEE (reference sequence).

The chain employs TRBV6-6 and TRBJ2-1, with D possibly TRBD2 on 6 matching bases. The germline V gene encodes CDR1 MNHNY and CDR2 SVGAGI (reference sequence). Trimming removed 5 bases from V and 5 bases from J, with 10 bases in between. This CDR3 contains 13 residues. The CDR3 DNA sequence: TGTGCCAGCAGTCTACTAGCACACAATGAGCAGTTCTTC. This encodes CASSLLAHNEQFF.

V is TRBV5-6 and J is TRBJ1-1, with a possible D match to TRBD1 (6 bases). The CDR3 spans 16 residues. Germline CDR1 reads SGHDT; CDR2 reads YYEEEE. V was pared by 3 bases and J by 2 bases, with 17 bases between. CDR3 coding DNA: TGTGCCAGCAGCTCCTGGGGGGGGGCCCTAAACACTGAAGCTTTCTTT. It translates to CASSSWGGALNTEAFF.

V usage is TRBV5-4 and J usage is TRBJ2-1; the match to TRBD2 covers 7 bases. This CDR3 contains 14 residues. The ends lost 2 bases at V and 1 base at J; junction bases unmatched: 0. CDR1 is SGHNT and CDR2 is YYREEE in the germline V gene (reference sequence). The DNA of the CDR3 is TGTGCCAGCAGCTTCGGGGGGTCCTACAATGAGCAGTTCTTC. It translates to CASSFGGSYNEQFF.

The V and J genes are TRBV6-6 and TRBJ2-7; 7 bases are a match to TRBD1. V dropped 6 bases and J dropped 5; count of bases not matched to a gene: 7. The CDR3 has 13 residues. Germline V lookup: CDR1 MNHNY, CDR2 SVGAGI (reference sequence). CDR3: CASRADRAHEQYF. CDR3 sequence (DNA): TGTGCCAGCAGGGCCGACAGGGCCCACGAGCAGTACTTC.

This clone was counted a single time. The V call is TRBV7-3, the J call TRBJ2-1, with 8 bases identical to TRBD2. This CDR3 spans 15 amino acids. Germline V gene sequence: CDR1 SGHTA, CDR2 FQGTGA. The V and J ends lost 2 bases and 5 bases, in that order; junction bases with no gene match: 5. The CDR3 bases are TGTGCCAGCAGCTTACGGAGCGGGGGAAACAATGAGCAGTTCTTC. Translating gives CASSLRSGGNNEQFF.

The rearrangement uses TRBV7-2 and TRBJ1-2, with a weak D call TRBD1 (6 bases). Per germline, CDR1 SGHTA and CDR2 FQGNSA. V dropped 2 bases and J dropped 0 bases, with 7 bases sitting between them. The CDR3 runs to 14 residues. CDR3 nucleotides: TGTGCCAGCAGCTTACAGGGGCCTAACTATGGCTACACCTTC. It yields the protein CASSLQGPNYGYTF.

V and J are TRBV7-8 and TRBJ1-6; D might be TRBD1 (6 bases). V shed 5 bases and J shed 1 base, with 15 bases lying between them. The germline V gene has CDR1 SGHVS and CDR2 FQNEAQ. This CDR3 has 17 residues. The CDR3 here is CASSPLRGGSYNSPLHF. The CDR3 region has the DNA TGTGCCAGCAGCCCCCTCAGGGGTGGGTCCTATAATTCACCCCTCCACTTT.

This chain connects TRBV4-2 to TRBJ2-3; 9 bases are a match to TRBD2. The germline CDR1 and CDR2 sequences are LGHNA and YNFKEQ. Losses at the gene ends were 0 bases for V and 4 bases for J; bases not matched to a gene: 8. The CDR3 is made up of 17 amino acids. The CDR3 region is CASSQDQASGVPDTQYF. CDR3 bases: TGTGCCAGCAGCCAAGATCAGGCTAGCGGGGTCCCAGATACGCAGTATTTT.

The V call is TRBV18, the J call TRBJ1-3; D not resolved. This CDR3 contains 15 residues. Germline CDR1 and CDR2: KGHSH and LQKENI. V was cut by 6 bases and J by 0 bases, with 12 bases left in between. The CDR3 spells CASSPSRSSGNTIYF. The CDR3 DNA reads as TGTGCCAGCTCTCCCTCACGGAGCTCTGGAAACACCATATATTTT.

The chain has TRBV20-1 and TRBJ2-1, with 9 nucleotides matching TRBD2. Germline-derived CDR1 and CDR2 are DFQATT and SNEGSKA (reference sequence). J was trimmed by 12 bases and V by 6 bases; bases with no gene match: 6. The CDR3 has 11 amino acids. CDR3 loop: CSASGGPGQFF. As DNA, the CDR3 is TGCAGTGCCAGCGGGGGGCCGGGGCAGTTCTTC.

This chain connects TRBV9 to TRBJ2-1, with TRBD2 matching 11 bases. This CDR3 has 17 residues. After removal of 4 bases from V and 7 bases from J, the junction contained 13 bases not matched to a gene. CDR1 and CDR2 (germline): SGDLS, YYNGEE. The chain's CDR3 is CASSPDVRLAGRNEQFF. CDR3 bases: TGTGCCAGCAGCCCCGACGTACGACTAGCGGGAAGGAATGAGCAGTTCTTC.

The chain uses TRBV28 and TRBJ2-1; 10 nucleotides match TRBD2. The CDR3 is 16 amino acids. CDR1 is MDHEN and CDR2 is SYDVKM in the germline V gene. V was clipped by 1 base and J by 8 bases; unmatched bases: 8. The chain's CDR3 is CASSLFMASGSYEQFF. The CDR3 nucleotides read TGTGCCAGCAGTTTATTTATGGCTAGCGGGAGCTATGAGCAGTTCTTC.

This clone appeared a single time. The chain has TRBV12-5 and TRBJ2-2; 7 bases map to TRBD1. CDR3 length: 15 amino acids. Germline V gene sequence: CDR1 LGHNT, CDR2 FRNRAP. J lost 5 bases, V lost 4 bases, and 7 bases had no gene match. In DNA form, the CDR3 reads TGTGCTAGTGGTTACAGACAGGGAGAGACCGGGGAGCTGTTTTTT. Residues: CASGYRQGETGELFF.

This clone appeared once. The chain recombines TRBV18 with TRBJ2-7; the D is unclear. Germline loops: CDR1 KGHSH, CDR2 LQKENI. The CDR3 spans 12 residues. V lost 6 bases and J lost 3, with 9 bases in between. CDR3 coding DNA: TGTGCCAGCTCCCCAAATCTCTACGAGCAGTACTTC. Amino acid sequence: CASSPNLYEQYF.

The chain combines TRBV6-1 with TRBJ2-3; D ambiguous. The length of the CDR3 is 15 residues. V dropped 1 base and J dropped 1 base, with 9 bases sitting between them. The germline CDR1 and CDR2 sequences are MNHNS and SASEGT. CDR3 bases: TGTGCCAGCAGTGAAGGGGCAGGCCGCACAGATACGCAGTATTTT. Its protein product is CASSEGAGRTDTQYF.

This chain connects TRBV14 to TRBJ2-2, with TRBD2 matching 8 bases. Losses at the gene ends were 4 bases for V and 5 bases for J; bases not matched to a gene: 9. The CDR3 totals 16 residues. Germline values: CDR1 SGHDN, CDR2 FVKESK. CDR3 region: CASSPLGTSRTGELFF. CDR3 DNA: TGTGCCAGCAGCCCCCTCGGGACTAGTAGGACCGGGGAGCTGTTTTTT.

The genes are TRBV6-4 and TRBJ2-3; TRBD2 matches 8 bases. The length of the CDR3 is 14 residues. V gave up 5 bases and J gave up 8 bases; unmatched junction bases: 9. Germline V gene sequence: CDR1 MRHNA, CDR2 SNTAGT. The CDR3 sequence: CASSPNGRASTQYF. For the CDR3, the DNA is TGTGCCAGCAGTCCGAACGGGAGGGCCTCTACGCAGTATTTT.

The chain joins TRBV6-5 to TRBJ2-7; the D gene is possibly TRBD2 (6 bases). Germline assignment: CDR1 MNHEY and CDR2 SVGAGI. The CDR3 spans 13 residues. V dropped 8 bases and J dropped 0 bases, with 11 bases sitting between them. CDR3 sequence: CASSGTFSYEQYF. The DNA for the CDR3 is TGTGCCAGCTCGGGGACTTTCTCCTACGAGCAGTACTTC.

The genes are TRBV4-3 and TRBJ2-5; 9 positions match TRBD2. This CDR3 spans 18 amino acids. Germline loops: CDR1 LGHNA, CDR2 YSLEER. The junction had 14 bases not matched to a gene; V was cut back by 1 base and J by 5 bases. This CDR3 reads CASSQVLGRGGPGETQYF. As DNA, the CDR3 is TGCGCCAGCAGCCAAGTCTTAGGGCGGGGGGGACCGGGGGAGACCCAGTACTTC.

The chain carries TRBV9 and TRBJ2-7; the D gene is possibly TRBD1 (6 bases). The ends were cut back, 3 bases at V and 5 bases at J, with 21 bases in the middle. The CDR3 has 16 residues. The V gene's germline CDR1 is SGDLS and CDR2 YYNGEE. As DNA, the CDR3 is TGTGCCAGCAGCGGGCGACCGGACAGTTCTTACGACGAGCAGTACTTC. This gives the protein CASSGRPDSSYDEQYF.